What follows are 18 T cell receptor beta chains derived from one specimen sequenced in a study of blood T cell repertoires in COVID-19. Here immunoSEQ multiplex PCR was the method, and the copy in TCRdb shows in-frame clones only, minus some. This sample carries around 310,000 clones, around 90% of them seen once, and the ten largest clones take 6.5% to 8%. The sequencing sample was made of peripheral blood. The origin of the receptors is a woman between 25 and 40 years old with COVID-19, enrolled during active disease.

The J gene is TRBJ1-1, the V gene TRBV5-4, with D possibly matching TRBD1 (5 bases). The V end lost 2 bases, the J end lost 6 bases, and 14 bases lay between the germline ends. CDR1 and CDR2 (germline): SGHNT, YYREEE (reference sequence). The length of the CDR3 is 14 residues. The CDR3 DNA is TGTGCCAGCAGCTTCCGGAGGGAAGGGGCTGAAGCTTTCTTT. This sequence encodes CASSFRREGAEAFF.

This clone was detected a few times. This chain connects TRBV7-3 to TRBJ2-6; 7 nucleotides align to TRBD1. CDR1 and CDR2 (germline): SGHTA, FQGTGA. Trimming at V came to 5 bases and at J to 3 bases, leaving 7 bases not matched to a gene. The CDR3 extends over 16 amino acids. The CDR3 region is CASSKTGVFGANVLTF. In DNA, the CDR3 is TGTGCCAGCAGCAAAACAGGGGTTTTTGGGGCCAACGTCCTGACTTTC.

This rearrangement joins TRBV6-6 to TRBJ1-2; D may be TRBD1 (5 bases). The CDR3 is made up of 14 amino acids. Germline CDR1 and CDR2: MNHNY and SVGAGI (reference sequence). The V gene lost 8 bases and the J gene lost 5 bases, with 18 bases spanning the gap. The CDR3 DNA follows: TGTGCCAGCCTCACTCCCGGCGGGGGGTATGGCTACACCTTC. Protein: CASLTPGGGYGYTF.

In its sample, this clone was seen a few times. The CDR3 DNA is TGCGCCAGCAGCCAAGATTATGACAGGGGGAATACCGGGGAGCTGTTTTTT. This sequence encodes CASSQDYDRGNTGELFF. The chain joins TRBV4-3 to TRBJ2-2; 9 bases agree with TRBD1. V lost 0 bases and J lost 5; bases outside the gene matches: 7. The V gene's germline CDR1 is LGHNA and CDR2 YSLEER. The CDR3 consists of 17 residues.

The V and J genes are TRBV28 and TRBJ1-1, with unresolved D. The CDR3 length is 15 residues. Germline CDR1 is MDHEN and CDR2 is SYDVKM. The V end lost 4 bases, the J end lost 4 bases, and 16 bases lay between the germline ends. The CDR3 DNA is TGTGCCAGCAGTTCGACCGGGCAGCGGGGCACTGAAGCTTTCTTT. Translation gives CASSSTGQRGTEAFF.

This chain links TRBV12-3 or TRBV12-4 with TRBJ2-1; the match to TRBD1 covers 7 bases. The length of the CDR3 is 13 residues. With V trimmed by 3 bases and J by 10 bases, 6 bases remained unmatched. The CDR3 DNA sequence: TGTGCCAGCAGTTTGGTGTGGGACAGCGAGCAGTTCTTC. It yields the protein CASSLVWDSEQFF.

To note about this clone: The same CDR3 is also encoded by other DNA sequences in this sample. V gene TRBV6-5 combines with J gene TRBJ1-1; D possibly corresponds to TRBD1 (6 bases). V lost 2 bases and J lost 5, with 12 bases in between. CDR3 length: 14 residues. Germline CDR1 and CDR2: MNHEY and SVGAGI. The CDR3 coding sequence is TGTGCCAGCAGTTACGGCCAAGGGGGAACTGAAGCTTTCTTT. Residues: CASSYGQGGTEAFF.

The chain links TRBV6-5 to TRBJ1-2; 8 bases align to TRBD1. V was clipped by 2 bases and J by 5 bases; unmatched bases: 4. The germline V gene has CDR1 MNHEY and CDR2 SVGAGI. The CDR3 is 14 amino acids. CDR3 DNA: TGTGCCAGCAGTTACCAGGGGGCGCGTTATGGCTACACCTTC. Its protein product is CASSYQGARYGYTF.

J is TRBJ1-5 and V is TRBV2; the D is unclear. V dropped 7 bases and J dropped 8 bases, with 12 bases sitting between them. The V gene's germline CDR1 is SNHLY and CDR2 FYNNEI. The CDR3 is made up of 12 amino acids. CDR3 in amino acids: CASTTREEPQHF. CDR3 nucleotides: TGTGCCAGCACCACCCGCGAGGAGCCCCAGCATTTT.

The DNA of the CDR3 is TGTGCCAGTAGTATCTCTAGGAGTGTAGGAGGAGAGACCCAGTACTTC. Protein product: CASSISRSVGGETQYF. The chain links TRBV19 to TRBJ2-5; D is possibly TRBD2 (5 bases). CDR3 length: 16 amino acids. Germline CDR1 is LNHDA and CDR2 is SQIVND (reference sequence). Deletions cut 3 bases from V and 4 bases from J, with 18 bases between.

This clone occurred a few times. The rearrangement links TRBV21-1 to TRBJ2-2; the DNA was not compared with TRBD2, the D call given in the table. TRBV21-1 is listed as a pseudogene. The CDR3 contains 18 residues. The CDR3 DNA is TGTGCCAGCAGCAGACCGACTAGCGGGAGAGGAAACACCGGGGAGCTGTTTTTT. This gives the protein CASSRPTSGRGNTGELFF.

This chain uses TRBV5-1 with TRBJ2-1; 7 positions agree with TRBD1. Germline CDR1 SGHRS, CDR2 YFSETQ. J gave up 8 bases and V 4 bases, and 6 bases lay outside the gene matches. The CDR3 loop spans 13 amino acids. CDR3 loop: CASSQGQQDEQFF. The DNA of the CDR3 is TGCGCCAGCAGCCAGGGACAGCAGGATGAGCAGTTCTTC.

V is TRBV11-1 and J is TRBJ2-7; D unclear. The germline V gene encodes CDR1 SGHAT and CDR2 FQDESV (reference sequence). The CDR3 length is 12 residues. The ends were cut back, 5 bases at V and 5 bases at J, with 10 bases in the middle. CDR3 sequence: CASSGRQDEQYF. In DNA, the CDR3 is TGTGCCAGCAGCGGAAGACAAGACGAGCAGTACTTC.

The genes are TRBV10-3 and TRBJ1-4; D uncertain. V lost 2 bases and J 0 bases, leaving 7 bases between the germline ends. The CDR3 runs to 15 residues. Per the germline V gene, CDR1 is ENHRY and CDR2 is SYGVKD. CDR3 in amino acids: CAISEGQPTNEKLFF. The CDR3, as DNA: TGTGCCATCAGTGAGGGGCAGCCAACTAATGAAAAACTGTTTTTT.

The chain links TRBV5-6 to TRBJ2-1; possibly TRBD1 for D (5 bases). CDR3 length: 12 amino acids. The germline V gene encodes CDR1 SGHDT and CDR2 YYEEEE. V lost 4 bases and J lost 8, with 10 bases in between. DNA for the CDR3: TGTGCCAGCAGCCACCTGGGGCATGAGCAGTTCTTC. Protein: CASSHLGHEQFF.

The chain joins TRBV7-9 to TRBJ2-5; 10 positions agree with TRBD2. Trimming at V came to 1 base and at J to 4 bases, leaving 0 bases not matched to a gene. The CDR3 sequence is 14 residues long. Looked up from germline, CDR1 is SEHNR and CDR2 is FQNEAQ (reference sequence). In DNA form, the CDR3 reads TGTGCCAGCAGCTTAGGACTAGCGGGAGAGACCCAGTACTTC. Translating gives CASSLGLAGETQYF.

This clone was seen only a few times. The rearrangement uses TRBV11-3 and TRBJ2-7; D might be TRBD2 (5 bases). This CDR3 is built from 14 residues. The V gene's germline CDR1 is SGHNT and CDR2 YENEEA. With 2 bases removed from V and 2 bases from J, the gap between germline ends came to 10 bases. This chain's CDR3 is CASSLRSGPYEQYF. In DNA form, the CDR3 reads TGTGCCAGCAGCTTAAGGAGCGGTCCCTACGAGCAGTACTTC.

J is TRBJ2-3 and V is TRBV30; D not certain. Germline CDR1 is GTSNPN and CDR2 is SVGIG (reference sequence). There are 14 residues in the CDR3. Trimming took 7 bases from V and 4 from J, leaving 18 bases between them. CDR3 sequence: CAYKPDFSPDTQYF. The CDR3 DNA is TGTGCCTACAAGCCTGACTTCAGTCCAGATACGCAGTATTTT.